The clone carrying this T cell receptor beta chain was observed a few times. Antigen unknown. Indicated treatment: roughly 11-day PBMC culture with coronavirus spike peptide pools or control peptides (ViraFEST assay). Cultured CD4+ T cell DNA was sequenced using the Oncomine TCR Beta short-read assay. MiXCR, run by TCRdb on the PCR reads, gives a single entry per CDR3 protein. In the table there are about 26,000 distinct CDR3 sequences, approximately 44% of which are singletons. The data are from a study of vaccination and CD4 T cells after COVID-19. Germline CDR1 reads DFQATT; CDR2 reads SNEGSKA (reference sequence). The CDR3 totals 15 residues. V shed 0 bases and J shed 3 bases, with 12 bases lying between them.

The rearrangement joins TRBV20-1 to TRBJ2-1, with a tentative D call TRBD2 (5 bases). This TCR was sampled from a human donor who had recovered from COVID-19. Sequencing was carried out using CD4+ T cells from blood, cultured in vitro. CDR3 in amino acids: CSARDPRGYYNEQFF. CDR3 bases: TGCAGTGCTAGAGATCCACGGGGATACTACAATGAGCAGTTCTTC.